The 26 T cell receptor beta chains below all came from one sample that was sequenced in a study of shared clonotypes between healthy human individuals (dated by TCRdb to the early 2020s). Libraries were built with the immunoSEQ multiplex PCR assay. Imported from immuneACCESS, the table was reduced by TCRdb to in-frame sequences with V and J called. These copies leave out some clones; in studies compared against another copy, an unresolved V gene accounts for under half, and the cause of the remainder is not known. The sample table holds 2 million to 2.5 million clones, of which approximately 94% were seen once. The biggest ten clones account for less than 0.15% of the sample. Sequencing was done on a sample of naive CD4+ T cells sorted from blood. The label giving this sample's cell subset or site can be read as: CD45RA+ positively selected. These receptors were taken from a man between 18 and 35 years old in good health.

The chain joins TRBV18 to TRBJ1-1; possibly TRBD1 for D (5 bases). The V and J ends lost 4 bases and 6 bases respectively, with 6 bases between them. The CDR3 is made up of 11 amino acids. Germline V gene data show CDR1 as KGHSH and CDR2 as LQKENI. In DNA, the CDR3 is TGTGCCAGCTCACGGGGCGCTGAAGCTTTCTTT. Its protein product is CASSRGAEAFF. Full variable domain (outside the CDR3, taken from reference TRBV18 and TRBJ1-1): NAGVMQNPRHLVRRRGQEARLRCSPMKGHSHVYWYRQLPEEGLKFMVYLQKENIIDESGMPKERFSAEFPKEGPSILRIQQVVRGDSAAYFCASSRGAEAFFGQGTRLTVV.

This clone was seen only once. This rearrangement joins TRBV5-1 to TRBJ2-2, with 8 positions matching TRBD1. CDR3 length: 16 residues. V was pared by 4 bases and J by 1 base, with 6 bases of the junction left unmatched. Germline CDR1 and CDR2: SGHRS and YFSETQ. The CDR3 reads CASSATGTGNTGELFF. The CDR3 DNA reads TGCGCCAGCAGCGCGACCGGGACAGGGAACACCGGGGAGCTGTTTTTT.

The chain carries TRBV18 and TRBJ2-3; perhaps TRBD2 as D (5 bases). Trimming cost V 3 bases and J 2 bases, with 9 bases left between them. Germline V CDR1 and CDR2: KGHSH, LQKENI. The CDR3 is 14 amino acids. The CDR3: CASSPDGVTDTQYF. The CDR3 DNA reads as TGTGCCAGCTCACCGGACGGGGTCACAGATACGCAGTATTTT. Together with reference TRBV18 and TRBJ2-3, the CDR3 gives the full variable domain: NAGVMQNPRHLVRRRGQEARLRCSPMKGHSHVYWYRQLPEEGLKFMVYLQKENIIDESGMPKERFSAEFPKEGPSILRIQQVVRGDSAAYFCASSPDGVTDTQYFGPGTRLTVL.

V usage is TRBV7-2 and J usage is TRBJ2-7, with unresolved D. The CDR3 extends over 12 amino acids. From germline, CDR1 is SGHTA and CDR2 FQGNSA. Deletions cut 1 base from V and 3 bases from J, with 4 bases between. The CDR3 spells CASSLDHYEQYF. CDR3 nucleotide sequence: TGTGCCAGCAGCTTAGACCACTACGAGCAGTACTTC.

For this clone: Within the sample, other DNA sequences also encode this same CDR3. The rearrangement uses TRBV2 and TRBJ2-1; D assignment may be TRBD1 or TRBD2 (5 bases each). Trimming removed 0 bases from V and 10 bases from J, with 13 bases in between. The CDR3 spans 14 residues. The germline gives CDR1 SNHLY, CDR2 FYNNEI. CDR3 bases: TGTGCCAGCAGTGAAGCGGGAGTAGGGGACGAGCAGTTCTTC. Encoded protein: CASSEAGVGDEQFF.

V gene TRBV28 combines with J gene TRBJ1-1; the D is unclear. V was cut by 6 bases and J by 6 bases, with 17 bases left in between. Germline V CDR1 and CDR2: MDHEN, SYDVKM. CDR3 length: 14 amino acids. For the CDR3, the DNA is TGTGCCAGCAGCCCAATCCTAGGAGGGTCTGAAGCTTTCTTT. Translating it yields CASSPILGGSEAFF.

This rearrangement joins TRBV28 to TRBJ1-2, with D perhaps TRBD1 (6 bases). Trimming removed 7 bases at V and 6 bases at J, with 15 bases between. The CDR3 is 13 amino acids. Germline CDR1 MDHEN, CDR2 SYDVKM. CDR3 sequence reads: CASTERGGNGYTF. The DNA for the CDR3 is TGTGCCAGCACCGAAAGGGGGGGAAATGGCTACACCTTC.

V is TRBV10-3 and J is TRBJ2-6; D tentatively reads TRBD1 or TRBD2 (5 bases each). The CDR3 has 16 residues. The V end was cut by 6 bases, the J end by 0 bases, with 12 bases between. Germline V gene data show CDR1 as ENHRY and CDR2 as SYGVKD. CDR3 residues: CAISRDGSSGANVLTF. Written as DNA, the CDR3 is TGTGCCATCAGCCGGGACGGAAGCTCTGGGGCCAACGTCCTGACTTTC.

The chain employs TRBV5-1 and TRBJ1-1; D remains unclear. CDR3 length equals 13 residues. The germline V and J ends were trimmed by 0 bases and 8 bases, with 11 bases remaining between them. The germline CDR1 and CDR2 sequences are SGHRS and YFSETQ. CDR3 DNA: TGCGCCAGCAGCTTGGCTCCCAGATTAGAAGCTTTCTTT. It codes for CASSLAPRLEAFF.

The CDR3 DNA is TGTGCCAGCAGTTACTCGAGACCCCCATCCAGAACCGCCATATATTTT. It yields the protein CASSYSRPPSRTAIYF. The chain carries TRBV6-5 and TRBJ1-3; unclear D gene. CDR1 and CDR2 (germline): MNHEY, SVGAGI. CDR3 size: 16 residues. Trimming pared 0 bases from V and 11 bases from J, leaving 20 bases between.

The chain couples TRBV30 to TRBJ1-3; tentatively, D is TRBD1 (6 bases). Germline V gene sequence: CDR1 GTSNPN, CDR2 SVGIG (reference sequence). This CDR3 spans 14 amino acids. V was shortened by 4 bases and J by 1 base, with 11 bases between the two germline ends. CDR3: CAWNLGGSGNTIYF. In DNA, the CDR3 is TGTGCCTGGAACCTAGGGGGATCTGGAAACACCATATATTTT.

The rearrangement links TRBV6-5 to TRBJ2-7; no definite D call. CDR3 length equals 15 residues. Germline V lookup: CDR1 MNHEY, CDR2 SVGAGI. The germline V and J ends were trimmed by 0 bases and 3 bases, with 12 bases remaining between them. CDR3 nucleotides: TGTGCCAGCAGTTACTCGTACAGCCAGTACTACGAGCAGTACTTC. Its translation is CASSYSYSQYYEQYF.

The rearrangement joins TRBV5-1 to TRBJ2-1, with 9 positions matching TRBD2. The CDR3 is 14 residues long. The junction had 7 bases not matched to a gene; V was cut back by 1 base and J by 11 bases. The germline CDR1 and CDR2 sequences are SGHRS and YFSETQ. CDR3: CASSLSPAGGKQFF. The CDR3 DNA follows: TGCGCCAGCAGCTTGTCACCGGCGGGAGGGAAGCAGTTCTTC.

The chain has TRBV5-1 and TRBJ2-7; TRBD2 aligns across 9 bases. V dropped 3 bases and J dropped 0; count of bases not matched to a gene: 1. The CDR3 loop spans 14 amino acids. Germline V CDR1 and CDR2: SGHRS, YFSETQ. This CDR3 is CASSSSGASYEQYF. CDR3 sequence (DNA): TGCGCCAGCAGCTCTAGCGGGGCCTCCTACGAGCAGTACTTC. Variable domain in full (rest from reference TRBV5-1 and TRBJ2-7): KAGVTQTPRYLIKTRGQQVTLSCSPISGHRSVSWYQQTPGQGLQFLFEYFSETQRNKGNFPGRFSGRQFSNSRSEMNVSTLELGDSALYLCASSSSGASYEQYFGPGTRLTVT.

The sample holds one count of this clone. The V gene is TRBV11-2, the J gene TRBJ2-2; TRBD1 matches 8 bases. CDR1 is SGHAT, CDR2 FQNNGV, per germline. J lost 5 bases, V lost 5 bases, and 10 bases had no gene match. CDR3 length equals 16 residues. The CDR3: CASSLFSGTGTGELFF. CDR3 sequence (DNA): TGTGCCAGCAGCCTCTTTTCCGGGACAGGAACCGGGGAGCTGTTTTTT.

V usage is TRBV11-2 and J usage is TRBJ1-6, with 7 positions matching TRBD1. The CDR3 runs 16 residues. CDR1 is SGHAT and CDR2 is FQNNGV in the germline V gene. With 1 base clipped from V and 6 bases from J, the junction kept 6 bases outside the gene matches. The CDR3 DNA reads TGTGCCAGCAGCTTAGTTGGAGGGGGCCTTAATTCACCCCTCCACTTT. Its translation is CASSLVGGGLNSPLHF.

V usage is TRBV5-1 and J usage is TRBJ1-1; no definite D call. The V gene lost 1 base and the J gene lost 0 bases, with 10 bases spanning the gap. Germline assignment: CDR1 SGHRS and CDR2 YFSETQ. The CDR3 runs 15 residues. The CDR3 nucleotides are TGCGCCAGCAGCTTGTTTGCACAAATGAACACTGAAGCTTTCTTT. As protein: CASSLFAQMNTEAFF.

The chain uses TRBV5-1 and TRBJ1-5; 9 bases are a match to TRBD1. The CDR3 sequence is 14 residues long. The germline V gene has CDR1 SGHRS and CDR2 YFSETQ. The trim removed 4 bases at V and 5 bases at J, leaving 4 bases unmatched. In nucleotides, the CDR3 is TGCGCCAGCAGCGATACAGGGGGCGATCAGCCCCAGCATTTT. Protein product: CASSDTGGDQPQHF.

CDR3 amino acids: CASSEALSRTSGNEQFF. The DNA of the CDR3 is TGTGCCAGCAGTGAAGCCCTCTCTCGGACTAGCGGGAATGAGCAGTTCTTC. The chain links TRBV2 to TRBJ2-1, with 11 nucleotides matching TRBD2. V lost 0 bases to trimming and J lost 7 bases; unmatched junction nucleotides: 8. Germline-derived CDR1 and CDR2 are SNHLY and FYNNEI. The CDR3 is made up of 17 amino acids.

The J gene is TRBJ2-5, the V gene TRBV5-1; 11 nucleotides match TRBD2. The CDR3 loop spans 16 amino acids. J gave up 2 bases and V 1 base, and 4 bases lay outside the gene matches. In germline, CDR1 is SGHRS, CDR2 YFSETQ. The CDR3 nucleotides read TGCGCCAGCAGCTTGAATGTAGCGGGGGGGCAAGAGACCCAGTACTTC. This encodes CASSLNVAGGQETQYF.

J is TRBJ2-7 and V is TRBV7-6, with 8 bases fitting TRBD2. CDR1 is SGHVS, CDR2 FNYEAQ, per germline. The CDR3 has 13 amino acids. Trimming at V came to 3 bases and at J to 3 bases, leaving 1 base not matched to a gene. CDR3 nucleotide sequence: TGTGCCAGCAGCTTTACTAGCGGCTACGAGCAGTACTTC. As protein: CASSFTSGYEQYF.

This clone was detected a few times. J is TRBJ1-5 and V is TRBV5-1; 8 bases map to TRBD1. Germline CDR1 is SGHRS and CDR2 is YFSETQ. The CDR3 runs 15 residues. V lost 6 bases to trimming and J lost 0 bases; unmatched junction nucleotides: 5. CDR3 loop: CASTLTGDSNQPQHF. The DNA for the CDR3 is TGCGCCAGCACTTTGACAGGGGATAGCAATCAGCCCCAGCATTTT.

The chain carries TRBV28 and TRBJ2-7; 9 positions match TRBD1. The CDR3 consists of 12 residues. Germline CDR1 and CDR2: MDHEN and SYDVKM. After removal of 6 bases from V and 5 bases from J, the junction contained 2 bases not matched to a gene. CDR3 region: CASRQGADEQYF. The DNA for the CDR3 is TGTGCCAGCAGACAGGGGGCCGACGAGCAGTACTTC.

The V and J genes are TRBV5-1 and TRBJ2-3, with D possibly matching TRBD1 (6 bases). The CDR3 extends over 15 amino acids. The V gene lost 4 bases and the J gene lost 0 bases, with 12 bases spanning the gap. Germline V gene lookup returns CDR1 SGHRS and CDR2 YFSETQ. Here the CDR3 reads CASSVGTPSTDTQYF. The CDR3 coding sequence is TGCGCCAGCAGCGTAGGGACACCTAGCACAGATACGCAGTATTTT.

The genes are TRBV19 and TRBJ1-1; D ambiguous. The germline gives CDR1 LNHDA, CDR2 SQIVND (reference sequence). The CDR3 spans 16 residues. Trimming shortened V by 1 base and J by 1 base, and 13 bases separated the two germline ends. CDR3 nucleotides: TGTGCCAGTAGTATAGGGGCAGGCTCTAAGAACACTGAAGCTTTCTTT. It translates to CASSIGAGSKNTEAFF.

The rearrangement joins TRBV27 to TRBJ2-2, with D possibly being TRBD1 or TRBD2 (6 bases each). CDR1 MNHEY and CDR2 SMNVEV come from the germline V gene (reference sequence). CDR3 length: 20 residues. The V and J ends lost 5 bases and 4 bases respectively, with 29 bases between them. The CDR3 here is CASSPYRQRRMPGATGELFF. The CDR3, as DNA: TGTGCCAGCAGTCCCTACAGACAGCGACGGATGCCGGGGGCCACCGGGGAGCTGTTTTTT.